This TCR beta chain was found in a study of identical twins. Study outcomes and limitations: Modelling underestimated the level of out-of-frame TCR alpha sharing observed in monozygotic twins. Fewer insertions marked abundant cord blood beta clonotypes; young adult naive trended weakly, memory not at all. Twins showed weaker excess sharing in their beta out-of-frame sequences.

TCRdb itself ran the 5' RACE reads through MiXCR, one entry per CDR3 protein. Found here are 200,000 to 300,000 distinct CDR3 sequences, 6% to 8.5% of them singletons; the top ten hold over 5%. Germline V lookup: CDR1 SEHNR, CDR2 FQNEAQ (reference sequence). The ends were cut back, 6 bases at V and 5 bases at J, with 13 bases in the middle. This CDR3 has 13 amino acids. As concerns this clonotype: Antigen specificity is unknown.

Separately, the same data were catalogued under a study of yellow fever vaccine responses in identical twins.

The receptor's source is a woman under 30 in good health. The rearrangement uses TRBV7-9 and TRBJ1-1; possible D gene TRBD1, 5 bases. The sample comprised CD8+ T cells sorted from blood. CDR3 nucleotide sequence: TGTGCCAGCAGGCAGTCGGGGGGAACTGAAGCTTTCTTT. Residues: CASRQSGGTEAFF.